Listed here are 16 T cell receptor beta chains from one sample, sequenced in a study of cytomegalovirus exposure and HLA in healthy donors. Primers for the PCR totalled 60 Vbeta and 13 Jbeta. TCRdb's copy holds only in-frame clones and misses some; the assay was immunoSEQ multiplex PCR. This sample has 150,000 to 200,000 clones; around 76% occur once, and the top ten carry about 1%. The specimen was PBMCs. Every receptor here comes from a woman aged 40 to 50 in good health and CMV-seronegative.

This chain uses TRBV19 with TRBJ1-2; no firm D call. Germline values: CDR1 LNHDA, CDR2 SQIVND (reference sequence). Trimming stripped 7 bases from V and 6 bases from J, with 12 bases between. The CDR3 is 12 amino acids. CDR3 sequence: CASTRDRNGYTF. As DNA, the CDR3 is TGTGCCAGTACCCGGGATCGGAATGGCTACACCTTC.

This clone was seen just once. V and J are TRBV7-9 and TRBJ1-4; no firm D call. CDR3 length equals 14 residues. V lost 4 bases to trimming and J lost 0 bases, with 6 bases between them. CDR1 is SEHNR and CDR2 is FQNEAQ in the germline V gene (reference sequence). This chain's CDR3 is CASSSFATNEKLFF. The CDR3 DNA reads as TGTGCCAGCAGCTCATTTGCAACTAATGAAAAACTGTTTTTT.

This clone has just a few counts. V and J are TRBV6-1 and TRBJ1-4; D uncertain. The V and J ends lost 5 bases and 7 bases respectively, with 11 bases between them. Germline V gives CDR1 MNHNS, CDR2 SASEGT. The CDR3 totals 13 residues. CDR3 nucleotide sequence: TGTGCCAGCAGTACGCGGGCTGGTGAAAAACTGTTTTTT. Protein product: CASSTRAGEKLFF.

The genes are TRBV6-1 and TRBJ1-5; D might be TRBD1 (6 bases). V lost 2 bases and J 8 bases, leaving 13 bases between the germline ends. CDR3 length: 14 amino acids. From germline, CDR1 is MNHNS and CDR2 SASEGT. The CDR3 coding sequence is TGTGCCAGCAGTGAAAGGGGGGGCGTGAAGCCCCAGCATTTT. Protein product: CASSERGGVKPQHF.

The V and J genes are TRBV5-1 and TRBJ2-2; weak D call: TRBD1 (6 bases). Between the trimmed V and J ends, which lost 0 bases and 4 bases, there was a span of 13 bases. This CDR3 contains 16 residues. Germline V lookup: CDR1 SGHRS, CDR2 YFSETQ. The chain's CDR3 is CASSLADRSSTGELFF. Written as DNA, the CDR3 is TGCGCCAGCAGCTTGGCCGACAGGTCGAGCACCGGGGAGCTGTTTTTT.

This clone came up a few times. The V gene is TRBV19, the J gene TRBJ1-2, with a possible D match to TRBD1 (5 bases). There are 14 residues in the CDR3. Trimming took off 6 bases at V and 0 bases at J, with 11 bases between the two ends. Per germline, CDR1 LNHDA and CDR2 SQIVND (reference sequence). CDR3: CASRVQGSNYGYTF. In DNA, the CDR3 is TGTGCCAGTAGAGTTCAGGGCTCTAACTATGGCTACACCTTC.

The chain employs TRBV6-1 and TRBJ1-5; 12 bases align to TRBD1. Germline V gene data show CDR1 as MNHNS and CDR2 as SASEGT. V lost 0 bases and J lost 7; bases outside the gene matches: 1. The CDR3 contains 15 residues. The CDR3 protein is CASSEAGTGGQPQHF. The CDR3 nucleotides read TGTGCCAGCAGTGAAGCGGGGACAGGGGGCCAGCCCCAGCATTTT.

The DNA of the CDR3 is TGTGCCAGCAGTTTAACTCGGAACACTGAAGCTTTCTTT. Protein product: CASSLTRNTEAFF. This sequence joins TRBV27 and TRBJ1-1; D is ambiguous. The CDR3 spans 13 residues. The germline V gene has CDR1 MNHEY and CDR2 SMNVEV (reference sequence). Trimming removed 2 bases at V and 1 base at J, with 5 bases between.

The chain is built from TRBV19 and TRBJ1-2; D call uncertain. The V gene's germline CDR1 is LNHDA and CDR2 SQIVND (reference sequence). V lost 5 bases and J lost 0, with 19 bases in between. The CDR3 is 17 residues long. CDR3 sequence: CASSPASYPPPNYGYTF. The CDR3, as DNA: TGTGCCAGTAGTCCTGCGTCCTATCCGCCACCTAACTATGGCTACACCTTC.

This clone was found once. The chain is built from TRBV6-1 and TRBJ2-7, with 7 bases identical to TRBD1. The CDR3 runs 14 residues. Trimming took 4 bases from V and 2 from J; bases not matched to a gene: 5. From germline, CDR1 is MNHNS and CDR2 SASEGT. In nucleotides, the CDR3 is TGTGCCAGCAGTGGACAGGGTTTGACCTACGAGCAGTACTTC. Its translation: CASSGQGLTYEQYF.

The chain couples TRBV5-6 to TRBJ2-2, with 11 nucleotides matching TRBD2. This CDR3 is 15 amino acids long. Germline lookup yields CDR1 SGHDT and CDR2 YYEEEE. Trimming cost V 6 bases and J 7 bases; bases outside gene matches: 8. This CDR3 reads CASTLLAGVVGELFF. The CDR3 nucleotides read TGTGCCAGCACCCTACTAGCGGGAGTTGTCGGGGAGCTGTTTTTT.

This rearrangement joins TRBV5-1 to TRBJ2-1; 8 bases are shared with TRBD2. V gave up 3 bases and J gave up 7 bases; unmatched junction bases: 15. Germline values: CDR1 SGHRS, CDR2 YFSETQ. CDR3 length equals 17 residues. As DNA, the CDR3 is TGCGCCAGCAGCTATCAACCGCCGGGACTAGGGCTTAATGAGCAGTTCTTC. Its translation: CASSYQPPGLGLNEQFF.

The V gene is TRBV5-6, the J gene TRBJ2-6; D is undetermined. This CDR3 has 15 residues. V lost 4 bases, J lost 2 bases, and 10 bases lay in between. The germline V gene has CDR1 SGHDT and CDR2 YYEEEE. The CDR3 coding sequence is TGTGCCAGCAGCCCGAGTAGAGCTGGGGCCAACGTCCTGACTTTC. As protein: CASSPSRAGANVLTF.

This chain uses TRBV2 with TRBJ2-1, with D possibly matching TRBD2 (6 bases). Germline V gene lookup returns CDR1 SNHLY and CDR2 FYNNEI. CDR3 length: 19 residues. V lost 2 bases to trimming and J lost 8 bases, with 28 bases between them. Here the CDR3 reads CASSELLSSNGGPVDEQFF. The CDR3, as DNA: TGTGCCAGCAGTGAATTGCTCTCTAGCAATGGAGGGCCAGTCGATGAGCAGTTCTTC. Full variable domain (outside the CDR3, taken from reference TRBV2 and TRBJ2-1): EPEVTQTPSHQVTQMGQEVILRCVPISNHLYFYWYRQILGQKVEFLVSFYNNEISEKSEIFDDQFSVERPDGSNFTLKIRSTKLEDSAMYFCASSELLSSNGGPVDEQFFGPGTRLTVL.

The chain carries TRBV7-2 and TRBJ2-7, with a tentative D call TRBD2 (6 bases). V was trimmed by 0 bases and J by 0 bases, leaving 9 bases between them. CDR1 is SGHTA, CDR2 FQGNSA, per germline. The CDR3 is 15 amino acids. CDR3 bases: TGTGCCAGCAGCTTAGCGGGAGGTTCCTCCTACGAGCAGTACTTC. Translation gives CASSLAGGSSYEQYF.

The rearrangement joins TRBV5-1 to TRBJ2-5; D is possibly TRBD2 (7 bases). CDR3 length: 13 amino acids. The germline CDR1 and CDR2 sequences are SGHRS and YFSETQ. V was cut by 6 bases and J by 5 bases, with 14 bases left in between. CDR3 nucleotide sequence: TGCGCCAGCAACGCGGGGGCCGGGGAGACCCAGTACTTC. Its protein is CASNAGAGETQYF.